A selection of T cell receptor beta chains follows, all from one sample in a study of T cells in Graves' hyperthyroidism and ophthalmopathy. TCRdb re-derived calls from the multiplex PCR reads in MiXCR, one entry per CDR3 protein. This repertoire shows roughly 250,000 distinct CDR3 sequences, 13% to 15% found once; its top ten account for 10% to 15%. The sample taken for sequencing was blood. These receptors were collected from a woman aged 40-49 years with Graves' hyperthyroidism that later progressed to Graves' ophthalmopathy. Each CDR3 is given with its conserved first and last residue. A D gene is named only where the DNA matches it firmly. Some rows have no size entry. The others give once, few or many, or a class for an expanded clone.

few,TRBV9,TRBJ1-4,TRBD1,CASSVIDRVGEKLFF,TGTGCCAGCAGCGTGATCGACAGGGTGGGCGAAAAACTGTTTTTT
NA,TRBV27,TRBJ1-2,NA,CASSFGTSFSYGYTF,TGTGCCAGCAGTTTCGGGACCTCGTTTAGCTATGGCTACACCTTC
many,TRBV11-3,TRBJ2-1,TRBD1,CASSLTGTAYNEQFF,TGTGCCAGCAGCTTAACGGGGACAGCCTACAATGAGCAGTTCTTC
many,TRBV11-1,TRBJ2-1,TRBD1,CASSSLGTDYNEQFF,TGTGCCAGCAGCTCATTAGGGACAGATTACAATGAGCAGTTCTTC
many,TRBV7-9,TRBJ2-1,NA,CASSPSSAAATYNEQFF,TGTGCCAGCAGCCCCTCTTCCGCGGCCGCCACCTACAATGAGCAGTTCTTC
many,TRBV28,TRBJ2-7,TRBD2,CASSRTSGNHEQYF,TGTGCCAGCAGCCGGACTAGCGGGAACCACGAGCAGTACTTC
many,TRBV19,TRBJ2-4,TRBD2,CATGGHRTTSGAKNIQYF,TGTGCCACCGGAGGCCATAGAACGACTAGCGGAGCCAAAAACATTCAGTACTTC
many,TRBV27,TRBJ1-1,NA,CASFGLGGGTEAFF,TGTGCCAGCTTTGGGCTCGGTGGCGGCACTGAAGCTTTCTTT
many,TRBV7-3,TRBJ2-7,TRBD1,CASSLTGTDHEQYF,TGTGCCAGCAGCTTAACCGGGACAGATCACGAGCAGTACTTC
many,TRBV6-1,TRBJ1-6,NA,CASSNIPKSNSPLHF,TGTGCCAGCAGCAACATTCCAAAATCCAACTCACCCCTCCACTTT
NA,TRBV20-1,TRBJ2-2,TRBD1,CSASPGQGHGELFF,TGCAGTGCTAGCCCGGGACAGGGCCACGGGGAGCTGTTTTTT
many,TRBV2,TRBJ2-7,NA,CASSWGDNSEQYF,TGTGCCAGCAGTTGGGGGGACAACAGCGAGCAGTACTTC
many,TRBV20-1,TRBJ2-7,NA,CSARVRRTYEQYF,TGCAGTGCTAGAGTCCGCAGAACCTACGAGCAGTACTTC
many,TRBV2,TRBJ2-1,TRBD2,CASQGGGYNEQFF,TGTGCCAGCCAGGGCGGGGGCTACAATGAGCAGTTCTTC
many,TRBV24-1,TRBJ2-1,TRBD2,CATSDLAGVSYNEQFF,TGTGCCACCAGTGATCTAGCGGGAGTCTCCTACAATGAGCAGTTCTTC
many,TRBV29-1,TRBJ2-1,TRBD2,CSAKLAGGPKNNEQFF,TGCAGCGCCAAACTAGCGGGAGGGCCGAAGAACAATGAGCAGTTCTTC
many,TRBV10-2,TRBJ1-1,NA,CASSAGPLNTEAFF,TGCGCCAGCAGCGCGGGACCGTTGAACACTGAAGCTTTCTTT
many,TRBV29-1,TRBJ2-3,TRBD2,CSVKRGEGRVGDTQYF,TGCAGCGTTAAAAGGGGAGAAGGGAGGGTCGGAGATACGCAGTATTTT
few,TRBV4-2,TRBJ2-1,NA,CASSQDPPHGSYNEQFF,TGTGCCAGCAGCCAGGACCCCCCTCACGGTTCCTACAATGAGCAGTTCTTC
many,TRBV20-1,TRBJ2-5,NA,CSATSAQGQETQYF,TGCAGTGCCACCTCAGCACAGGGCCAAGAGACCCAGTACTTC
many,TRBV20-1,TRBJ1-6,NA,CSARIGPPPGPSPLHF,TGCAGTGCTAGAATCGGCCCGCCACCGGGACCTTCACCCCTCCACTTT
many,TRBV9,TRBJ2-1,NA,CASSAQVSLNEQFF,TGTGCCAGCAGCGCCCAGGTGTCGCTTAATGAGCAGTTCTTC
many,TRBV10-3,TRBJ2-1,NA,CAISEGGMDEQFF,TGTGCCATCAGTGAGGGGGGCATGGATGAGCAGTTCTTC
many,TRBV14,TRBJ2-7,NA,CASKTGLVFWQYF,TGTGCCAGCAAAACGGGACTGGTGTTTTGGCAGTACTTC
many,TRBV6-5,TRBJ2-6,NA,CASSYGHGTTGANVLTF,TGTGCCAGCAGTTATGGACACGGGACAACTGGGGCCAACGTCCTGACTTTC